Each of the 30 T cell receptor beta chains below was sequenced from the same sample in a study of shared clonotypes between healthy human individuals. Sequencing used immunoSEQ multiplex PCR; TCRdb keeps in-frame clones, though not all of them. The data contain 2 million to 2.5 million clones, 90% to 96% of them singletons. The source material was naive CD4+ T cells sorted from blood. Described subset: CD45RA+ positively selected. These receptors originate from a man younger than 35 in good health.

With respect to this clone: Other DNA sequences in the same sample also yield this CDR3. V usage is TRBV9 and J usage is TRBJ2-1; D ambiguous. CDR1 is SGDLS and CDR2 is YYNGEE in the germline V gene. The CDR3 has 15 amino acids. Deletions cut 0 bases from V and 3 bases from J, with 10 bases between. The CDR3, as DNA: TGTGCCAGCAGCGTAGAAGGCAGGAACTACAATGAGCAGTTCTTC. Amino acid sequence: CASSVEGRNYNEQFF.

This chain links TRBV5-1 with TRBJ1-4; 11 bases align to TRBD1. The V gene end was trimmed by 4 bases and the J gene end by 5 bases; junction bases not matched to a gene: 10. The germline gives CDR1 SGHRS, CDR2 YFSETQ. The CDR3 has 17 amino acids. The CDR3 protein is CASSPGQGAQMNEKLFF. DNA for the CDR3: TGCGCCAGCAGCCCCGGACAGGGGGCGCAGATGAATGAAAAACTGTTTTTT.

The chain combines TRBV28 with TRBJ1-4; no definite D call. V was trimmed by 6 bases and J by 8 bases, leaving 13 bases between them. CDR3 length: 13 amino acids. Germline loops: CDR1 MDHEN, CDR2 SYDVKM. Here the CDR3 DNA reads TGTGCCAGCAGGCTACCGCCGGGCGAAAAACTGTTTTTT. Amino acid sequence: CASRLPPGEKLFF.

The DNA for the CDR3 is TGTGCCAGCAGTTTTCTAGCGGGGGAGTTGGGGTTCTTC. It translates to CASSFLAGELGFF. This rearrangement joins TRBV11-1 to TRBJ2-1; 10 nucleotides align to TRBD2. Trimming removed 6 bases from V and 15 bases from J; junction bases left unmatched: 11. In germline, CDR1 is SGHAT, CDR2 FQDESV (reference sequence). The CDR3 is made up of 13 amino acids.

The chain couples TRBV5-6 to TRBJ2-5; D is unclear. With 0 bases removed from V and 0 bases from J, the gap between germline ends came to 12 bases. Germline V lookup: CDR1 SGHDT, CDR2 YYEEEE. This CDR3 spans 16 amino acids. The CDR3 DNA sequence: TGTGCCAGCAGCTTGGAGAAAGGATTAAACCAAGAGACCCAGTACTTC. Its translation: CASSLEKGLNQETQYF.

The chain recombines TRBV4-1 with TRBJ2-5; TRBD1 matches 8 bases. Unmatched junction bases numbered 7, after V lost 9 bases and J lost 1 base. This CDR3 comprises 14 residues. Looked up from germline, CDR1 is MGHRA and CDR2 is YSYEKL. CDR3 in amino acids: CASRSDRAQETQYF. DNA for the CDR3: TGCGCCAGTAGATCGGACAGGGCCCAAGAGACCCAGTACTTC.

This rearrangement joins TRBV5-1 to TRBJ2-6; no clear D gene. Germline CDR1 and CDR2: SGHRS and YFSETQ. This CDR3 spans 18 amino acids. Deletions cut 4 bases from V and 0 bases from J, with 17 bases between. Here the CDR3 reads CASSLPAGTHSGANVLTF. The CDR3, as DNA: TGCGCCAGCAGCCTCCCGGCAGGCACCCACTCTGGGGCCAACGTCCTGACTTTC.

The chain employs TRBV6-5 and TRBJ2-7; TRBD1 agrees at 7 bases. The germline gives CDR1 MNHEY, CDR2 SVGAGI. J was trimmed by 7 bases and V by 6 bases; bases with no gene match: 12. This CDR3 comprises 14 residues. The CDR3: CASSRISDRSEQYF. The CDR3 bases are TGTGCCAGCAGCAGAATCTCGGACAGGTCTGAGCAGTACTTC.

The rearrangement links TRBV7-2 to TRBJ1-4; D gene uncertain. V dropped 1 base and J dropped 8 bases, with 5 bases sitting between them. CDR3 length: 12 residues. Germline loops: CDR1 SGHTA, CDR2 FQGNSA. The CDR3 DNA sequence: TGTGCCAGCAGCTTAGTAAGGGAAAAACTGTTTTTT. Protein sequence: CASSLVREKLFF.

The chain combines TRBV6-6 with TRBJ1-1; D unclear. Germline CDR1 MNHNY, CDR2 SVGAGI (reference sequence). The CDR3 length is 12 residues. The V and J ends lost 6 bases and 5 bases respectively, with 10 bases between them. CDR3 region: CASSRLGTEAFF. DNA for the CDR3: TGTGCCAGCAGCCGTCTAGGGACTGAAGCTTTCTTT.

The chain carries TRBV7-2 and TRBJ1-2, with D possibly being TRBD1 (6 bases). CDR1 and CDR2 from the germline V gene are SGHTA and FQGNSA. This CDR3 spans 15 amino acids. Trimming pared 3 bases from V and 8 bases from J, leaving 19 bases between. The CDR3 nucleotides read TGTGCCAGCAGCTTGGCCCCGACAGGTATGGGGGGCTACACCTTC. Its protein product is CASSLAPTGMGGYTF.

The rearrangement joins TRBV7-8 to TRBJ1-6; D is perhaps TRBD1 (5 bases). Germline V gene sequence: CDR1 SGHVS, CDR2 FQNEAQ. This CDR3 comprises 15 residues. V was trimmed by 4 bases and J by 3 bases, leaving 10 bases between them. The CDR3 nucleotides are TGTGCCAGCAGCTCCCGGGGCAGCTATAATTCACCCCTCCACTTT. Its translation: CASSSRGSYNSPLHF.

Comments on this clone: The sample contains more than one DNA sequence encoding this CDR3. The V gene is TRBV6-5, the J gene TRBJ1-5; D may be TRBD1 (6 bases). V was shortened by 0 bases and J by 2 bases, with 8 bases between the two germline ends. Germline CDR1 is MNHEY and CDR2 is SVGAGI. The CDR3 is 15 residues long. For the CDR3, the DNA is TGTGCCAGCAGTTACTCTTCAGGGGGCAATCAGCCCCAGCATTTT. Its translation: CASSYSSGGNQPQHF.

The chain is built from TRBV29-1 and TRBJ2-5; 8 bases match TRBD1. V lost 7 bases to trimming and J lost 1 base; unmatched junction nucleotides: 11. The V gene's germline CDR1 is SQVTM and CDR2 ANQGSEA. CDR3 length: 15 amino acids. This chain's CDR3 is CSGGLRDRIQETQYF. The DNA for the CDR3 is TGCAGCGGGGGCTTAAGGGACAGGATCCAAGAGACCCAGTACTTC.

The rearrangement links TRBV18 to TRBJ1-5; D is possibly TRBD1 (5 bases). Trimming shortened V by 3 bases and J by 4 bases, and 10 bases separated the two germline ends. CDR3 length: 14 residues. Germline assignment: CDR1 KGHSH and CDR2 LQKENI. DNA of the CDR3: TGTGCCAGCTCACCGGGACCTGCAAATCAGCCCCAGCATTTT. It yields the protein CASSPGPANQPQHF.

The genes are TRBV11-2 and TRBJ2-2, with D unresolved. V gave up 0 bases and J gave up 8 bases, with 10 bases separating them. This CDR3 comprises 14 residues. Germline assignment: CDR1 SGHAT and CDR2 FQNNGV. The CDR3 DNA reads TGTGCCAGCAGCTTAGATCGGCCTCGGGGGGAGCTGTTTTTT. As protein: CASSLDRPRGELFF.

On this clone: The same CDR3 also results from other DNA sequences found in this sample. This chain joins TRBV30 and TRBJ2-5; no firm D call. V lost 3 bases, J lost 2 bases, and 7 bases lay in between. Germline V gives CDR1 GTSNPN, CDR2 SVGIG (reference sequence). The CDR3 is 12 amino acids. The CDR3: CAWSPGQETQYF. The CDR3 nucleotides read TGTGCCTGGAGCCCCGGACAAGAGACCCAGTACTTC.

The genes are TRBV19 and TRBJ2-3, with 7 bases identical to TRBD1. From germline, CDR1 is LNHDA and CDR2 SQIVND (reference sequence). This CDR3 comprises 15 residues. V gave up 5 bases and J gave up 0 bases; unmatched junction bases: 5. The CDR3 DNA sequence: TGTGCCAGTAGTCCCCGGACAGGCAGCACAGATACGCAGTATTTT. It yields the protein CASSPRTGSTDTQYF. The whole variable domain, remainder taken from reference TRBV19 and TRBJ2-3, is DGGITQSPKYLFRKEGQNVTLSCEQNLNHDAMYWYRQDPGQGLRLIYYSQIVNDFQKGDIAEGYSVSREKKESFPLTVTSAQKNPTAFYLCASSPRTGSTDTQYFGPGTRLTVL.

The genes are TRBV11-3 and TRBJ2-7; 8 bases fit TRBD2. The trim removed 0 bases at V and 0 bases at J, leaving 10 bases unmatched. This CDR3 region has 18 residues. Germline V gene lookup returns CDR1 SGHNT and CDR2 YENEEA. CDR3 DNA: TGTGCCAGCAGCTTAGATTGGGGAGCGGGAGCTCTCTCCTACGAGCAGTACTTC. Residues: CASSLDWGAGALSYEQYF.

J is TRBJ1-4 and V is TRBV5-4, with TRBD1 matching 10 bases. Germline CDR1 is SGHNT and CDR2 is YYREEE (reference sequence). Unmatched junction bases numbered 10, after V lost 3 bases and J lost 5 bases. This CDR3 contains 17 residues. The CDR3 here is CASSSSKDRGINEKLFF. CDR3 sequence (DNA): TGTGCCAGCAGCTCAAGCAAGGACAGGGGGATAAATGAAAAACTGTTTTTT.

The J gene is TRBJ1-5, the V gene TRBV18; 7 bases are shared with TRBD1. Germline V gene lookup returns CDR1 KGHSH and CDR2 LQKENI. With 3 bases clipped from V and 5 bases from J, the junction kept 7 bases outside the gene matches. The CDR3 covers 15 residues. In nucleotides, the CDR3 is TGTGCCAGCTCACCTCTGGGGACAGAAGATCAGCCCCAGCATTTT. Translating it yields CASSPLGTEDQPQHF.

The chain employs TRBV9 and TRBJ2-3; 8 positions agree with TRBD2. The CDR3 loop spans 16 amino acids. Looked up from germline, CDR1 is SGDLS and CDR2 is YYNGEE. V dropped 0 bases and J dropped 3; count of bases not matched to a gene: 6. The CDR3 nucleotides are TGTGCCAGCAGCGTAGCGGGAGCGGGGGTGACAGATACGCAGTATTTT. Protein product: CASSVAGAGVTDTQYF.

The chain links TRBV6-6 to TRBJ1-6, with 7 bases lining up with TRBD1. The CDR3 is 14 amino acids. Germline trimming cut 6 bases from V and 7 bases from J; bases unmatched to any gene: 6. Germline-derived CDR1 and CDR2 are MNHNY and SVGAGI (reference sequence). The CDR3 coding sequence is TGTGCCAGCAGCCGACAGGGAGGGAATTCACCCCTCCACTTT. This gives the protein CASSRQGGNSPLHF.

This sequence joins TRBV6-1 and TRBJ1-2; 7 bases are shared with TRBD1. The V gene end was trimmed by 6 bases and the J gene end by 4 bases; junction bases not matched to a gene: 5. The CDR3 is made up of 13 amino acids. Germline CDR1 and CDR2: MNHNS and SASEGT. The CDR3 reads CASRRTGIYGYTF. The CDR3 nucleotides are TGTGCCAGCAGGAGGACAGGCATCTATGGCTACACCTTC.

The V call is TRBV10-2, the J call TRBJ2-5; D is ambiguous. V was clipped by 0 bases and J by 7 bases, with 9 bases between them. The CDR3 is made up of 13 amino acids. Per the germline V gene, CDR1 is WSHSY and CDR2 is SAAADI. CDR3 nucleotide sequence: TGCGCCAGCAGTGAGTCCCCTTCAGGGACCCAGTACTTC. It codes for CASSESPSGTQYF.

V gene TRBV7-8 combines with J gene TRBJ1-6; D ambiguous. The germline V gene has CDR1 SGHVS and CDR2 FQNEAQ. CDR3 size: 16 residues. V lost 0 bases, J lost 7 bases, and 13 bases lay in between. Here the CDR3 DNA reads TGTGCCAGCAGCTTAGCGCTCAGTACAATGAATTCACCCCTCCACTTT. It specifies CASSLALSTMNSPLHF.

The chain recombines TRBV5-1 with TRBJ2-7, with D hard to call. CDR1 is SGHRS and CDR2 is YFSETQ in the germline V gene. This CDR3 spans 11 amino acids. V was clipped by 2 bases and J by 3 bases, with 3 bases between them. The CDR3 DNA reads TGCGCCAGCAGCTTCCACTACGAGCAGTACTTC. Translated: CASSFHYEQYF.

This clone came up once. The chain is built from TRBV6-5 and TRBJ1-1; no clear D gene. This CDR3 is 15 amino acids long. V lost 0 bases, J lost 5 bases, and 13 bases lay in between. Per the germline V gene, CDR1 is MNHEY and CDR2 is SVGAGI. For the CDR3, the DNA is TGTGCCAGCAGTTACTCTTCGGGGATAGGGACTGAAGCTTTCTTT. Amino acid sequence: CASSYSSGIGTEAFF.

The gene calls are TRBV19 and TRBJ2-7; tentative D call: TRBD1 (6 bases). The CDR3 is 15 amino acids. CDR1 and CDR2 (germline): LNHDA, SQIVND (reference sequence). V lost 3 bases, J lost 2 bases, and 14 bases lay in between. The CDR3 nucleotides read TGTGCCAGTAGTATGAGAGGGACATTAACCTACGAGCAGTACTTC. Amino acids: CASSMRGTLTYEQYF.

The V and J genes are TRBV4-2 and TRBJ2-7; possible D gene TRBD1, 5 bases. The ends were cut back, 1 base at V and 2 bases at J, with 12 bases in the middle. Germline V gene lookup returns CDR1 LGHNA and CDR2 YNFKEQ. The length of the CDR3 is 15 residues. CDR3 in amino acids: CASSQASTVAYEQYF. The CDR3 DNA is TGTGCCAGCAGCCAAGCATCGACAGTCGCCTACGAGCAGTACTTC.